This T cell receptor beta chain stems from a study of T cell responses to AZD1222 COVID-19 vaccine. The study, taken as a whole, reports: Sampling that yielded the repertoires occurred only after the peak T cell response.

The CDR3 consists of 12 residues. From germline, CDR1 is GTSNPN and CDR2 SVGIG (reference sequence). V lost 5 bases, J lost 5 bases, and 12 bases lay in between. In the case of this clone: As yet, its antigen is unknown.

This table comes from immunoSEQ multiplex PCR, and its TCRdb copy is limited to in-frame clones, with some not included. The sample records roughly 120,000 clones, around 86% being singletons. The sequencing here drew on peripheral blood, taken on day 0 of AZD1222 vaccination. This chain connects TRBV30 to TRBJ1-1, with no clear D. The source is an adult in good health. The chain's CDR3 is CAWGVSFTEAFF. CDR3 in DNA: TGTGCCTGGGGGGTTTCATTTACTGAAGCTTTCTTT.